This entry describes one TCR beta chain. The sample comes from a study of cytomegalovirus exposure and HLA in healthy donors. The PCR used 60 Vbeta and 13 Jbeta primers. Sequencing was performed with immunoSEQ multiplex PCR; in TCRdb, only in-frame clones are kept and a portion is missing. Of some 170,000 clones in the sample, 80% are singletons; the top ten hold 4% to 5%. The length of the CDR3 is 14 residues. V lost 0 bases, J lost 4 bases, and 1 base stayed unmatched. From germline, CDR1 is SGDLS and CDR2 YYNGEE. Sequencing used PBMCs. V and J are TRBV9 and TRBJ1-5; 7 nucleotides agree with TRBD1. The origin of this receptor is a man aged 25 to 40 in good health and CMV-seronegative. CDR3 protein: CASSVGTGNQPQHF. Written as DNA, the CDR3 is TGTGCCAGCAGCGTAGGGACAGGAAATCAGCCCCAGCATTTT.